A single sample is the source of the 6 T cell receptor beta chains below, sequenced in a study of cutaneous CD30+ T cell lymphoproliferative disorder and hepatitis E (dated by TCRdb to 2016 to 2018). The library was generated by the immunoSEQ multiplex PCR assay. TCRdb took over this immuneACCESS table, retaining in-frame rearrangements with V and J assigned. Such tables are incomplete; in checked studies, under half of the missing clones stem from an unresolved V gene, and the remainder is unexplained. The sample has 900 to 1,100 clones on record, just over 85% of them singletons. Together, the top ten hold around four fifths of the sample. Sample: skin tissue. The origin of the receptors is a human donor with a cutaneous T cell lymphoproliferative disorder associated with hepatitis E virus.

CDR3 loop: CASSLGGIPYEQYF. The CDR3 nucleotides are TGTGCCAGCAGCTTAGGGGGGATCCCCTACGAGCAGTACTTC. V and J are TRBV11-2 and TRBJ2-7; D is tentatively TRBD1 or TRBD2 (5 bases each). The CDR3 is made up of 14 amino acids. CDR1 and CDR2 (germline): SGHAT, FQNNGV. Between the trimmed V and J ends, which lost 1 base and 2 bases, there was a span of 9 bases.

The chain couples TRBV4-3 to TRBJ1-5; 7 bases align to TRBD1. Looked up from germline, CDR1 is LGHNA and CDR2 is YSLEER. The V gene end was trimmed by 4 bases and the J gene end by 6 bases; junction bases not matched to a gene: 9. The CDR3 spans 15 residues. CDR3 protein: CASSLNRGEGQPQHF. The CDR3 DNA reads TGCGCCAGCAGCCTTAACAGGGGAGAGGGTCAGCCCCAGCATTTT.

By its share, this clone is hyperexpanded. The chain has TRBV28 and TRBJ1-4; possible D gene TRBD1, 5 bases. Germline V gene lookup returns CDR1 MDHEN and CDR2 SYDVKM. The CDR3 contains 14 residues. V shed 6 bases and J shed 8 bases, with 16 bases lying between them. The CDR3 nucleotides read TGTGCCAGCAGCCCTAATAGGGACGTCGAAAAACTGTTTTTT. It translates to CASSPNRDVEKLFF. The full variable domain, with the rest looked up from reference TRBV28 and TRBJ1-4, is DVKVTQSSRYLVKRTGEKVFLECVQDMDHENMFWYRQDPGLGLRLIYFSYDVKMKEKGDIPEGYSVSREKKERFSLILESASTNQTSMYLCASSPNRDVEKLFFGSGTQLSVL.

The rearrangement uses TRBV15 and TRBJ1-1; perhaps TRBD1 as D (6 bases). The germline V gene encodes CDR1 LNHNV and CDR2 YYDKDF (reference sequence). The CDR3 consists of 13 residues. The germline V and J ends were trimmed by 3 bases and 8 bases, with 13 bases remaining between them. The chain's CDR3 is CATSSGTPHEAFF. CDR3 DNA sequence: TGTGCCACCAGCAGCGGGACACCTCACGAAGCTTTCTTT.

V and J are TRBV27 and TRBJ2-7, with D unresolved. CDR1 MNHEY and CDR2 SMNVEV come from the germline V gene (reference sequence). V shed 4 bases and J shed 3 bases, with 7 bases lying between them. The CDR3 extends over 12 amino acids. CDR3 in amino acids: CASSSPSYEQYF. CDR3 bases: TGTGCCAGCAGTTCCCCTAGCTACGAGCAGTACTTC.

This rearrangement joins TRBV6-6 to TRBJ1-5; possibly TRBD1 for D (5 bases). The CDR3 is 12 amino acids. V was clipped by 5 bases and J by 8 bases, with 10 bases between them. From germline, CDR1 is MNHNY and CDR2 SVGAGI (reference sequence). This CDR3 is CASSTGGEPQHF. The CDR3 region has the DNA TGTGCCAGCAGTACCGGAGGGGAGCCCCAGCATTTT.